The following is a T cell receptor (beta chain) sequence with its context. The data were taken from a study of blood T cell repertoires in COVID-19. V shed 3 bases and J shed 6 bases, with 13 bases lying between them. Germline CDR1 is MNHEY and CDR2 is SVGAGI. This CDR3 has 14 amino acids. The assay was immunoSEQ multiplex PCR, and TCRdb's table has in-frame clones only and misses some. In the table there are about 250,000 clones, around 88% of which are singletons. The source material was peripheral blood. The TCR was taken from a woman in her thirties with COVID-19, enrolled during active disease. The chain couples TRBV6-5 to TRBJ2-3; no definite D call. CDR3 in DNA: TGTGCCAGCAGTTATCAGCGCTCGAGGGATACGCAGTATTTT. Translating it yields CASSYQRSRDTQYF.